Below, 9 T cell receptor beta chains from the same sample are listed, as sequenced in a study of Tregs in tolerant kidney transplant recipients. The data were produced by immunoSEQ multiplex PCR, yet TCRdb's version contains in-frame clones alone and is incomplete. The repertoire table contains some 31,000 clones. This sample comprised CD8+ T cells from blood, obtained before the transplant. Receptor source: a human donor who received a combined kidney and bone marrow transplant.

The CDR3 DNA, read in part, is TGTGCCAGCAGGGAGGGGGGGTGGACC. This sequence encodes CASREGGWT. The entire CDR3 sequence reads CASREGGWTQYF. This chain connects TRBV6-2 or TRBV6-3 to TRBJ2-5; a weak D match, TRBD2 (7 bases). The read halts 3 residues ahead of the CDR3 end, with the missing end drawn from the germline J gene. V dropped 6 bases and J dropped 7 bases, with 12 bases sitting between them. The CDR3 is 12 residues long. Per the germline V gene, CDR1 is MNHEY and CDR2 is SVGEGT.

A word on this clone: The read terminates 3 residues before the CDR3 end, so the remaining end is supplied by the germline J gene. The J gene is TRBJ2-3, the V gene TRBV7-9; D is undetermined. Germline CDR1 SEHNR, CDR2 FQNEAQ (reference sequence). This CDR3 is 12 amino acids long. Trimming removed 4 bases at V and 6 bases at J, with 8 bases between. Incomplete CDR3 DNA: TGTGCCAGCAGCTCCTCGGTGGATACG. Translated, it gives CASSSSVDT. In full, the CDR3 is CASSSSVDTQYF.

Comment on this clone: Sequencing ends 3 residues short of the CDR3 end; the germline J gene provides the rest. The gene calls are TRBV7-2 and TRBJ2-4, with 9 bases lining up with TRBD1. This CDR3 has 16 amino acids. The trim removed 0 bases at V and 6 bases at J, leaving 6 bases unmatched. Germline CDR1 and CDR2: SGHTA and FQGNSA. The covered CDR3 bases are TGTGCCAGCAGCTTAGCGGGACAGGGTGGTCGAAACATT. As protein: CASSLAGQGGRNI. The complete CDR3 sequence is CASSLAGQGGRNIQYF.

Concerning this clone: The read comes to an end 3 residues before the CDR3 does, leaving the germline J gene to fill in the end. J is TRBJ1-2 and V is TRBV7-9, with no clear D. Germline V CDR1 and CDR2: SEHNR, FQNEAQ (reference sequence). The CDR3 covers 14 residues. The V and J ends lost 1 base and 6 bases respectively, with 12 bases between them. CDR3 DNA, as far as it was read: TGTGCCAGCAGCTTAGGAGACTGGATCGATGGC. Amino acid sequence: CASSLGDWIDG. In full, the CDR3 reads CASSLGDWIDGYTF.

A remark on this clone: The read ends 3 residues before the CDR3 terminus; that terminus is restored from the germline J gene. V and J are TRBV2 and TRBJ1-1; TRBD1 might be the D (5 bases). The CDR3 sequence is 12 residues long. Germline lookup yields CDR1 SNHLY and CDR2 FYNNEI. CDR3 residues: CASSWGGDEAFF. The covered CDR3 bases are TGTGCCAGCAGTTGGGGGGGGGACGAA.

Concerning this clone itself: Read data end 3 residues before the CDR3 end; the end is taken from the germline J gene. The V and J genes are TRBV7-8 and TRBJ2-5; 8 nucleotides align to TRBD1. This CDR3 spans 14 amino acids. Germline CDR1 SGHVS, CDR2 FQNEAQ. V lost 3 bases and J lost 2; bases outside the gene matches: 2. The CDR3 DNA, read in part, is TGTGCCAGCAGCTTGTACAGGGGGCAAGAGACC. Translation: CASSLYRGQET. The entire CDR3 sequence reads CASSLYRGQETQYF.

Details on this clone: The CDR3 end falls 3 residues outside the read, so it is completed with the germline J gene. The sample carries other DNA sequences with the same CDR3. This chain connects TRBV19 to TRBJ1-1; a weak D match, TRBD1 (5 bases). V was trimmed by 1 base and J by 5 bases, leaving 8 bases between them. The CDR3 length is 13 residues. The V gene's germline CDR1 is LNHDA and CDR2 SQIVND (reference sequence). Partial CDR3 DNA: TGTGCCAGTAGTATAGCGGGGGTGACTGAA. As protein: CASSIAGVTE. The complete CDR3 reads CASSIAGVTEAFF.

As to this clone: The CDR3 end falls 3 residues outside the read, so it is completed with the germline J gene. The chain employs TRBV6-1 and TRBJ1-2, with D perhaps matching TRBD1 (5 bases). This CDR3 region has 15 residues. Germline V gene sequence: CDR1 MNHNS, CDR2 SASEGT. V lost 4 bases and J 7 bases, leaving 19 bases between the germline ends. CDR3 amino acids: CASSAGGDSGSGYTF. Partial CDR3 DNA: TGTGCCAGCAGTGCCGGGGGGGACTCAGGGAGTGGC.

As concerns this clone: Sequencing ends 3 residues short of the CDR3 end; the germline J gene provides the rest. The J gene is TRBJ2-5, the V gene TRBV18, with D tentatively TRBD1 (5 bases). Germline V gene data show CDR1 as KGHSH and CDR2 as LQKENI. The CDR3 has 14 residues. With 5 bases removed from V and 5 bases from J, the gap between germline ends came to 15 bases. The DNA read from the CDR3 is TGTGCCAGCTCATCCGATAGACAGTGGGAGACC. It encodes CASSSDRQWET. The CDR3 in full is CASSSDRQWETQYF. Supplemented by reference TRBV18 and TRBJ2-5, the full variable domain reads NAGVMQNPRHLVRRRGQEARLRCSPMKGHSHVYWYRQLPEEGLKFMVYLQKENIIDESGMPKERFSAEFPKEGPSILRIQQVVRGDSAAYFCASSSDRQWETQYFGPGTRLLVL.